These T cell receptor beta chains were read from a single sample in a study of blood T cell repertoires in COVID-19. Assay used: immunoSEQ multiplex PCR; TCRdb lists only in-frame clones, some missing. This sample yields roughly 200,000 clones, of which around 88% are seen a single time; roughly 4.9% belongs to the top ten. Sequencing used PBMCs or T cells enriched from blood (not recorded which). Receptors originate from a woman aged 30 to 39 who had been exposed to COVID-19. The CDR3 runs from the conserved cysteine through the conserved F or W. A D gene is named only where the DNA matches it firmly. Clone size is shown for a subset of rows, as once, few, many or a class of expanded clone.

clone_size: -; v_call: TRBV2; d_call: TRBD1; j_call: TRBJ2-7; cdr3_nt: TGTGCCAGCAGACAGGGGATTCCCAACTACTACGAGCAGTACTTC; cdr3_aa: CASRQGIPNYYEQYF
clone_size: -; v_call: TRBV19; d_call: -; j_call: TRBJ2-1; cdr3_nt: TGTGCCAGTAGTATCCCAGGGCCTGAGCAGTTCTTC; cdr3_aa: CASSIPGPEQFF
clone_size: -; v_call: TRBV28; d_call: TRBD1; j_call: TRBJ1-6; cdr3_nt: TGTGCCAGCAGTTTCTCAGAGTCGGACAGGGTTGACTCCTATAATTCACCCCTCCACTTT; cdr3_aa: CASSFSESDRVDSYNSPLHF
clone_size: -; v_call: TRBV5-1; d_call: -; j_call: TRBJ1-4; cdr3_nt: TGCGCCAGCAGCTTGGGCTCAGGGTTCGTTAATGAAAAACTGTTTTTT; cdr3_aa: CASSLGSGFVNEKLFF
clone_size: -; v_call: TRBV10-3; d_call: -; j_call: TRBJ2-7; cdr3_nt: TGTGCCATCAGTGAAACCGGGACACCTCAGCAGTACTTC; cdr3_aa: CAISETGTPQQYF
clone_size: many; v_call: TRBV5-5; d_call: -; j_call: TRBJ2-2; cdr3_nt: TGTGCCAGCAGCTTGGTTCCCCCGGGACAAAACACCGGGGAGCTGTTTTTT; cdr3_aa: CASSLVPPGQNTGELFF
clone_size: -; v_call: TRBV4-2; d_call: TRBD1; j_call: TRBJ1-1; cdr3_nt: TGTGCCAGCAGCCAAGTGGCCAGGGGGCCTCTGAACACTGAAGCTTTCTTT; cdr3_aa: CASSQVARGPLNTEAFF
clone_size: -; v_call: TRBV6-5; d_call: -; j_call: TRBJ1-4; cdr3_nt: TGTGCCAGCAGATCGGCCTCTAGTAATGAAAAACTGTTTTTT; cdr3_aa: CASRSASSNEKLFF
clone_size: -; v_call: TRBV7-2; d_call: -; j_call: TRBJ1-1; cdr3_nt: TGTGCCAGCAGCTTACGTGCCGGTCCTGACACTGAAGCTTTCTTT; cdr3_aa: CASSLRAGPDTEAFF
clone_size: -; v_call: TRBV9; d_call: -; j_call: TRBJ2-7; cdr3_nt: TGTGCCAGCAGCCCCGAAAAACTTGCCTACGAGCAGTACTTC; cdr3_aa: CASSPEKLAYEQYF
clone_size: -; v_call: TRBV27; d_call: TRBD1; j_call: TRBJ1-6; cdr3_nt: TGTGCCAGCAGTGCGGACAGGGCGCAGTATAATTCACCCCTCCACTTT; cdr3_aa: CASSADRAQYNSPLHF
clone_size: once; v_call: TRBV4-1; d_call: -; j_call: TRBJ2-7; cdr3_nt: TGCGCCAGCAGCCAAGATCCAGGGGCAAGCACCTTATCAATCTACGAGCAGTACTTC; cdr3_aa: CASSQDPGASTLSIYEQYF
clone_size: -; v_call: TRBV7-2; d_call: TRBD2; j_call: TRBJ2-1; cdr3_nt: TGTGCCAGCAGCCCGAGCGGGGGGGCGTATGAGCAGTTCTTC; cdr3_aa: CASSPSGGAYEQFF
clone_size: -; v_call: TRBV28; d_call: -; j_call: TRBJ1-6; cdr3_nt: TGTGCCAGCAGCCGAGGGTCGGGGGGTAGGTCACCCCTCCACTTT; cdr3_aa: CASSRGSGGRSPLHF
clone_size: -; v_call: TRBV13; d_call: TRBD2; j_call: TRBJ2-1; cdr3_nt: TGTGCCAGCAGCGCGGGACTAGCGGGGGGGCCCTCCTACAATGAGCAGTTCTTC; cdr3_aa: CASSAGLAGGPSYNEQFF
clone_size: -; v_call: TRBV6-4; d_call: TRBD1; j_call: TRBJ1-5; cdr3_nt: TGTGCCTGCCCGATCAGGGACAGGGTGGTGTTCAGGGTCGGCAATCAGCCCCAGCATTTT; cdr3_aa: CACPIRDRVVFRVGNQPQHF
clone_size: -; v_call: TRBV30; d_call: -; j_call: TRBJ2-4; cdr3_nt: TGTGCCTGGAGTGTCAGGGGCGGGAAAAACATTCAGTACTTC; cdr3_aa: CAWSVRGGKNIQYF
clone_size: -; v_call: TRBV5-8; d_call: -; j_call: TRBJ2-1; cdr3_nt: TGTGCCAGCAGCTTGGACGGGTTCGGAGAGCAGTTCTTC; cdr3_aa: CASSLDGFGEQFF
clone_size: -; v_call: TRBV5-5; d_call: -; j_call: TRBJ1-1; cdr3_nt: TGTGCCAGCAGCTTAACCGGCCCCACCGCAGGCACTGAAGCTTTCTTT; cdr3_aa: CASSLTGPTAGTEAFF
clone_size: -; v_call: TRBV15; d_call: -; j_call: TRBJ1-5; cdr3_nt: TGTGCCACCAGCAGAGAAGCATTTAGGGGGTCCAATCAGCCCCAGCATTTT; cdr3_aa: CATSREAFRGSNQPQHF
clone_size: -; v_call: TRBV3-1/TRBV3-2; d_call: -; j_call: TRBJ2-6; cdr3_nt: TGTGCCAGCAGCCAGGGGCAGGCGCTACCTGGGGCCAACGTCCTGACTTTC; cdr3_aa: CASSQGQALPGANVLTF
clone_size: -; v_call: TRBV24-1; d_call: TRBD1; j_call: TRBJ1-5; cdr3_nt: TGTGCCACCAGTGATTCCCGGACAGGGGGTAGCAATCAGCCCCAGCATTTT; cdr3_aa: CATSDSRTGGSNQPQHF
clone_size: once; v_call: TRBV29-1; d_call: -; j_call: TRBJ1-1; cdr3_nt: TGCAGCGTTGAAGGGAGGGGCACTGAAGCTTTCTTT; cdr3_aa: CSVEGRGTEAFF
clone_size: -; v_call: TRBV18; d_call: -; j_call: TRBJ1-1; cdr3_nt: TGTGCCAGCTCCACCCTTGCGGGCACTGAAGCTTTCTTT; cdr3_aa: CASSTLAGTEAFF
clone_size: -; v_call: TRBV5-1; d_call: TRBD2; j_call: TRBJ2-7; cdr3_nt: TGCGCCAGCAGGGGAGGGAGCTCCTACGAGCAGTACTTC; cdr3_aa: CASRGGSSYEQYF
clone_size: -; v_call: TRBV9; d_call: TRBD2; j_call: TRBJ2-1; cdr3_nt: TGTGCCAGCAGCGTAGTCCAGGGAGGGAGTGAGCAGTTCTTC; cdr3_aa: CASSVVQGGSEQFF
clone_size: -; v_call: TRBV7-6; d_call: TRBD1; j_call: TRBJ1-2; cdr3_nt: TGTGCCAGCAGCTTACTGGGAATACAGGGGATGGAAGGCTACACCTTC; cdr3_aa: CASSLLGIQGMEGYTF
clone_size: -; v_call: TRBV7-6; d_call: TRBD1; j_call: TRBJ2-7; cdr3_nt: TGTGCCAGCAGCTTAGGGGCAGGGGGCGAATACGAGCAGTACTTC; cdr3_aa: CASSLGAGGEYEQYF
clone_size: -; v_call: TRBV7-8; d_call: -; j_call: TRBJ1-1; cdr3_nt: TGTGCCAGCAGCTTATCGGTGGAGGCGGCTTTCTTT; cdr3_aa: CASSLSVEAAFF
clone_size: -; v_call: TRBV10-3; d_call: TRBD1; j_call: TRBJ2-7; cdr3_nt: TGTGCCATCAGTCAGGGGGCCCAAGTCGGGAGCGAGCAGTACTTC; cdr3_aa: CAISQGAQVGSEQYF
clone_size: -; v_call: TRBV7-8; d_call: -; j_call: TRBJ1-6; cdr3_nt: TGTGCCAGCAGCTTAGGACAGAAGTATTCACCCCTCCACTTT; cdr3_aa: CASSLGQKYSPLHF
clone_size: -; v_call: TRBV30; d_call: -; j_call: TRBJ2-1; cdr3_nt: TGTGCCTGGAACCGAGTCGTCTCCTACAATGAGCAGTTCTTC; cdr3_aa: CAWNRVVSYNEQFF
clone_size: few; v_call: TRBV5-6; d_call: -; j_call: TRBJ2-7; cdr3_nt: TGTGCCAGCAGCTTGGGGACAGACCTCTACGAGCAGTACTTC; cdr3_aa: CASSLGTDLYEQYF
clone_size: -; v_call: TRBV4-1; d_call: -; j_call: TRBJ2-1; cdr3_nt: TGCGCCAGCAGCCAAGAACCAGGTTACAATGAGCAGTTCTTC; cdr3_aa: CASSQEPGYNEQFF
clone_size: -; v_call: TRBV7-9; d_call: TRBD2; j_call: TRBJ2-1; cdr3_nt: TGTGCCAGCAGCTTATCACCTAGCGGGGGGGCCGATGAGCAGTTCTTC; cdr3_aa: CASSLSPSGGADEQFF
clone_size: -; v_call: TRBV6-1; d_call: TRBD1; j_call: TRBJ2-5; cdr3_nt: TGTGCCAGCAGTGAAGTCACAGGGGCTTGGGAGACCCAGTACTTC; cdr3_aa: CASSEVTGAWETQYF
clone_size: -; v_call: TRBV29-1; d_call: -; j_call: TRBJ1-1; cdr3_nt: TGCAGCGCTCTCTATAACAGGGACACTGAAGCTTTCTTT; cdr3_aa: CSALYNRDTEAFF
clone_size: -; v_call: TRBV15; d_call: TRBD1; j_call: TRBJ1-1; cdr3_nt: TGTGCCACCAGCATCGGGACAGGGCAGGCTGAAGCTTTCTTT; cdr3_aa: CATSIGTGQAEAFF
clone_size: -; v_call: TRBV10-3; d_call: TRBD2; j_call: TRBJ2-1; cdr3_nt: TGTGCCATCAGTTCTAGCGGGACCTACAATGAGCAGTTCTTC; cdr3_aa: CAISSSGTYNEQFF
clone_size: few; v_call: TRBV6-4; d_call: TRBD1; j_call: TRBJ1-2; cdr3_nt: TGTGCCAGCAGACCGGGACAGGGAGGTGGCTACACCTTC; cdr3_aa: CASRPGQGGGYTF
clone_size: -; v_call: TRBV29-1; d_call: -; j_call: TRBJ1-6; cdr3_nt: TGCAGCGTTGCAGAAAGGGAGGACTCACCCCTCCACTTT; cdr3_aa: CSVAEREDSPLHF
clone_size: -; v_call: TRBV24-1; d_call: TRBD1; j_call: TRBJ1-2; cdr3_nt: TGTGCCACCCGAGGGGACAGTCTGAGTGGCTACACCTTC; cdr3_aa: CATRGDSLSGYTF
clone_size: -; v_call: TRBV6-2/TRBV6-3; d_call: TRBD1; j_call: TRBJ2-7; cdr3_nt: TGTGCCAGCAGTTACCGGGACAGGGTGACCTACGAGCAGTACTTC; cdr3_aa: CASSYRDRVTYEQYF
clone_size: -; v_call: TRBV3-1/TRBV3-2; d_call: TRBD1; j_call: TRBJ1-1; cdr3_nt: TGTGCCAGCAGCCAGCACAGGGGAACCACTGAAGCTTTCTTT; cdr3_aa: CASSQHRGTTEAFF
clone_size: -; v_call: TRBV7-3; d_call: -; j_call: TRBJ2-3; cdr3_nt: TGTGCCAGCACCAGTCCGGGGTTAGATACGCAGTATTTT; cdr3_aa: CASTSPGLDTQYF
clone_size: -; v_call: TRBV5-1; d_call: TRBD1; j_call: TRBJ1-4; cdr3_nt: TGCGCCAGCAGCCGTTGGTCGGGACAGGGGGCGGTTACTAATGAAAAACTGTTTTTT; cdr3_aa: CASSRWSGQGAVTNEKLFF
clone_size: -; v_call: TRBV3-1/TRBV3-2; d_call: TRBD1; j_call: TRBJ2-1; cdr3_nt: TGTGCCAGCAGCCTTCGACAGGGTTCCTACAATGAGCAGTTCTTC; cdr3_aa: CASSLRQGSYNEQFF
clone_size: -; v_call: TRBV9; d_call: -; j_call: TRBJ2-5; cdr3_nt: TGTGCCAGCAGCGTAGGCCCCCCCCTAGAAGAGACCCAGTACTTC; cdr3_aa: CASSVGPPLEETQYF
clone_size: -; v_call: TRBV7-6; d_call: -; j_call: TRBJ1-5; cdr3_nt: TGTGCCAGCAGCTTAGAGGGGGTTCAGCCCCAGCATTTT; cdr3_aa: CASSLEGVQPQHF
clone_size: -; v_call: TRBV5-1; d_call: TRBD1; j_call: TRBJ2-3; cdr3_nt: TGCGCCAGCAAAGAGATAGGGGGCGGCGCAGATACGCAGTATTTT; cdr3_aa: CASKEIGGGADTQYF
clone_size: -; v_call: TRBV4-1; d_call: -; j_call: TRBJ2-7; cdr3_nt: TGCGCCAGCAGCCAAGATTACGCGAAACCCTACGAGCAGTACTTC; cdr3_aa: CASSQDYAKPYEQYF
clone_size: -; v_call: TRBV27; d_call: TRBD1; j_call: TRBJ1-2; cdr3_nt: TGTGCCAGCAGTTTCGCGGACAGGGTTTATGGCTACACCTTC; cdr3_aa: CASSFADRVYGYTF
clone_size: -; v_call: TRBV19; d_call: TRBD1; j_call: TRBJ2-2; cdr3_nt: TGTGCCAGTAGTCTTGGACAGGGTTGGACCGGGGAGCTGTTTTTT; cdr3_aa: CASSLGQGWTGELFF
clone_size: once; v_call: TRBV2; d_call: TRBD1; j_call: TRBJ1-5; cdr3_nt: TGTGCCAGCAGAGAACAGGGGGCAGGTCAGCCCCAGCATTTT; cdr3_aa: CASREQGAGQPQHF
clone_size: few; v_call: TRBV18; d_call: TRBD1; j_call: TRBJ1-2; cdr3_nt: TGTGCCAGCTCAAGGACAGGGGGCTATGGCTACACCTTC; cdr3_aa: CASSRTGGYGYTF
clone_size: -; v_call: TRBV11-2; d_call: -; j_call: TRBJ2-2; cdr3_nt: TGTGCCAGCAGCTTAGGGGTCGGAGGGGGCGGCACCGGGGAGCTGTTTTTT; cdr3_aa: CASSLGVGGGGTGELFF
clone_size: once; v_call: TRBV18; d_call: -; j_call: TRBJ1-1; cdr3_nt: TGTGCCAGCTCACCCCTCGGAGGAGGGATCACTGAAGCTTTCTTT; cdr3_aa: CASSPLGGGITEAFF